The 12 T cell receptor beta chains listed next were all sequenced from one sample in a study of CD8 T cells in Susac syndrome. Roughly 0.5 to 1 ug RNA was reverse transcribed with random hexamers. A single record per CDR3 protein comes from TCRdb applying MiXCR to the immunoSEQ multiplex PCR reads. Seen here are approximately 270,000 distinct CDR3 sequences, about 94% observed once, and the top ten hold roughly 0.07%. The source material was CD4+ T cells from PBMCs. The receptors originated from a human donor with multiple sclerosis.

The chain carries TRBV6-5 and TRBJ2-7, with D possibly matching TRBD1 (6 bases). The CDR3 has 13 residues. Germline values: CDR1 MNHEY, CDR2 SVGAGI. The germline V and J ends were trimmed by 6 bases and 4 bases, with 13 bases remaining between them. CDR3 region: CASRSGERYEQYV. CDR3 DNA: TGTGCCAGCAGGTCAGGGGAGAGGTACGAGCAGTACGTC.

V and J are TRBV12-3 or TRBV12-4 and TRBJ1-1, with a weak D call TRBD1 (6 bases). Trimming took 5 bases from V and 3 from J, leaving 13 bases between them. The CDR3 is 14 residues long. In nucleotides, the CDR3 is TGTGCCAGCAGTACTCAGAGGGGGTACACTGAAGCTTTCTTT. It translates to CASSTQRGYTEAFF.

The V gene is TRBV18, the J gene TRBJ1-6; a possible D gene is TRBD1 (5 bases). Trimming shortened V by 2 bases and J by 10 bases, and 15 bases separated the two germline ends. There are 15 residues in the CDR3. The germline gives CDR1 KGHSH, CDR2 LQKENI. DNA for the CDR3: TGTGCCAGCTCACCATTACAAGGGGAAAGCTCACCCCTCCACTTT. As protein: CASSPLQGESSPLHF.

This rearrangement joins TRBV6-1 to TRBJ1-2; tentatively, D is TRBD1 (5 bases). V shed 8 bases and J shed 7 bases, with 14 bases lying between them. In germline, CDR1 is MNHNS, CDR2 SASEGT. The CDR3 is made up of 12 amino acids. The CDR3 reads CASVGQLVGYTF. The CDR3 DNA follows: TGTGCCAGCGTCGGACAACTTGTTGGCTACACCTTC.

The gene calls are TRBV24-1 and TRBJ2-2; no definite D call. The length of the CDR3 is 11 residues. Germline V CDR1 and CDR2: KGHDR, SFDVKD. The V end lost 4 bases, the J end lost 8 bases, and 4 bases lay between the germline ends. The CDR3: CATSELGELFF. Here the CDR3 DNA reads TGTGCCACCAGTGAATTGGGGGAGCTGTTTTTT.

The rearrangement uses TRBV6-5 and TRBJ2-7; TRBD1 agrees at 10 bases. The CDR3 spans 14 residues. V was clipped by 5 bases and J by 6 bases; unmatched bases: 7. Germline CDR1 reads MNHEY; CDR2 reads SVGAGI. CDR3 loop: CASSPGQGVSEQYF. DNA of the CDR3: TGTGCCAGCAGTCCCGGACAGGGGGTGTCCGAGCAGTACTTC.

The rearrangement uses TRBV19 and TRBJ2-7, with D uncertain. The germline V and J ends were trimmed by 3 bases and 3 bases, with 9 bases remaining between them. The CDR3 sequence is 13 residues long. CDR1 and CDR2 (germline): LNHDA, SQIVND (reference sequence). The CDR3 loop reads CASSIGSDYEQYF. DNA of the CDR3: TGTGCCAGTAGTATCGGTTCAGACTACGAGCAGTACTTC.

This rearrangement joins TRBV27 to TRBJ1-6; 12 nucleotides align to TRBD1. The germline V gene has CDR1 MNHEY and CDR2 SMNVEV (reference sequence). The J segment lost 9 bases and the V segment lost 0 bases, leaving 9 bases of the junction unmatched. CDR3 length: 18 residues. CDR3 coding DNA: TGTGCCAGCAGTTTATCTGGGACAGGGGGCCATTTATCTTCACCCCTCCACTTT. Translation gives CASSLSGTGGHLSSPLHF.

Details on this clonotype: One junction end does not reproduce the germline sequence, and a read error may be involved. The CDR3 loop is CASSLGVGDTQYF. CDR3 DNA sequence: TGTGCTAGCAGCTTAGGGGTGGGAGATACGCAGTATTTT. V usage is TRBV7-7 and J usage is TRBJ2-3; tentatively, D is TRBD1 (5 bases). Germline V gene data show CDR1 as SSHAT and CDR2 as FNYEAQ (reference sequence). CDR3 size: 13 residues.

The chain is built from TRBV7-9 and TRBJ2-7, with TRBD1 identical over 7 bases. Trimming removed 10 bases from V and 5 bases from J; junction bases left unmatched: 5. This CDR3 is built from 11 residues. Germline CDR1 is SEHNR and CDR2 is FQNEAQ (reference sequence). Here the CDR3 DNA reads TGTGCCAAACACAGGGGAAACGAGCAGTACGTC. Encoded protein: CAKHRGNEQYV.

The CDR3 reads CASSPGAEQETQYF. The CDR3 coding sequence is TGTGCCAGCTCACCAGGGGCAGAACAAGAGACCCAGTACTTC. V and J are TRBV18 and TRBJ2-5; possibly TRBD1 for D (5 bases). The CDR3 is 14 residues long. The germline V gene encodes CDR1 KGHSH and CDR2 LQKENI. Trimming cost V 2 bases and J 2 bases, with 9 bases left between them.

The chain carries TRBV7-9 and TRBJ2-5, with no clear D. CDR1 and CDR2 (germline): SEHNR, FQNEAQ (reference sequence). The CDR3 is 14 amino acids. Trimming pared 3 bases from V and 0 bases from J, leaving 8 bases between. The CDR3 DNA sequence: TGTGCCAGCAGCTTTGCCGCGTACCAAGAGACCCAGTACTTC. Translating gives CASSFAAYQETQYF. The full variable domain, in which reference TRBV7-9 and TRBJ2-5 provide the parts outside the CDR3, is DTGVSQNPRHKITKRGQNVTFRCDPISEHNRLYWYRQTLGQGPEFLTYFQNEAQLEKSRLLSDRFSAERPKGSFSTLEIQRTEQGDSAMYLCASSFAAYQETQYFGPGTRLLVL.